This T cell receptor (beta chain) was profiled in a study of yellow fever vaccine responses in identical twins. Whole-study findings and limits: Vaccine-induced T cell responses in twins were reportedly observed to appear partly convergent, partly personalized.

With regard to this clonotype: The target antigen is unknown.

From the RT-PCR reads, TCRdb called clonotypes with MiXCR, one entry per CDR3 protein. The profile shows around 690 distinct CDR3 sequences, about 80% of them singletons. The V and J ends lost 0 bases and 1 base, in that order; junction bases with no gene match: 1. Germline V gene lookup returns CDR1 LGHNA and CDR2 YNFKEQ. The CDR3 length is 15 residues. Sequenced material: T cells from blood (PBMCs), unsorted or a sorted subset (not recorded which), taken before or after yellow fever vaccination (not recorded which). This chain uses TRBV4-2 with TRBJ2-3; 7 positions match TRBD2. The clonotype comes from a woman between 18 and 30 years old who received the yellow fever vaccine. The DNA of the CDR3 is TGTGCCAGCAGCCAAGACGCGGGGGGCACAGATACGCAGTATTTT. Residues: CASSQDAGGTDTQYF.